What follows is one T cell receptor (beta chain) and its context. Its target is not known. These data come from a study of beta chain features in type 1 diabetes. Study-wide points: The study found fewer insertions and more deletions at VDJ junctions in type 1 diabetes patients. Cells carrying high TCR expression could end up over-represented when cDNA is sequenced. Moderate yet significant TCRB CDR3 shortening was seen in Type 1 diabetes patients in all four CD4+ subsets.

Sequenced material consisted of expressed TCRB transcripts (all of the isolated RNA was reverse transcribed). The data were produced by immunoSEQ multiplex PCR, yet TCRdb's version contains in-frame clones alone and is incomplete. The data show about 250,000 clones, with approximately 11% seen just once and approximately 0.015% held by the top ten. This receptor was taken from a young man with type 1 diabetes. Sequenced input: naive CD4+ T cells from blood.

CDR3: CASRRGQSSVYGYTF. The CDR3, as DNA: TGTGCCAGCAGACGGGGACAGTCGTCTGTCTATGGCTACACCTTC. The chain links TRBV6-6 to TRBJ1-2; 7 nucleotides match TRBD1. Per the germline V gene, CDR1 is MNHNY and CDR2 is SVGAGI (reference sequence). The junction had 11 bases not matched to a gene; V was cut back by 6 bases and J by 4 bases. CDR3 length: 15 residues.